This record concerns one TCR beta chain sequence. Its antigen is still unknown. This specimen belongs to a study of siplizumab effects on memory and regulatory T cells. Broader study findings: The study found naive T cells seemingly more diverse than memory cells and seemingly major alloresponse contributors.

Generated by immunoSEQ multiplex PCR, the TCRdb table keeps only in-frame clones and is missing some. The data show some 120,000 clones, with approximately 94% seen just once and around 1.7% held by the top ten. There are 15 residues in the CDR3. Germline loops: CDR1 ENHRY, CDR2 SYGVKD. V dropped 7 bases and J dropped 13; count of bases not matched to a gene: 15. The V call is TRBV10-3, the J call TRBJ2-2; 10 nucleotides agree with TRBD1. This sequence originates from a human donor in good health. Sequenced material: non-Treg CD4+ T cells sorted from blood. This CDR3 reads CAITSKGTGEGRLFF. The CDR3 region has the DNA TGTGCCATCACATCCAAAGGGACAGGGGAAGGGAGGCTGTTTTTT.